A single sample is the source of the 25 T cell receptor beta chains below, sequenced in a study of cytomegalovirus exposure and HLA in healthy donors (dated by TCRdb to between 2016 and 2019). Libraries were prepared through the immunoSEQ multiplex PCR assay. For the multiplex PCR, a mixture combining 60 forward primers for TCR Vbeta segments and 13 reverse primers for TCR Jbeta segments was used. TCRdb's version of the immuneACCESS table is confined to in-frame rearrangements and falls short of the full clone set. An unresolved V gene accounts for under half of the shortfall where checked; the remainder is of unknown origin. The sample yields some 110,000 clones; around 81% were counted once. The ten largest account for 3% to 5% of the sample. Specimen: PBMCs. These receptors were obtained from a woman aged 25 to 45 in good health and CMV-seronegative.

The V call is TRBV19, the J call TRBJ2-7; 8 nucleotides match TRBD1. CDR1 and CDR2 from the germline V gene are LNHDA and SQIVND (reference sequence). V was pared by 6 bases and J by 5 bases, with 6 bases of the junction left unmatched. This CDR3 is 13 amino acids long. CDR3 sequence (DNA): TGTGCCAGTAGGCGGGACAGGTGGGACGAGCAGTACTTC. Translated, it gives CASRRDRWDEQYF.

The chain carries TRBV27 and TRBJ2-6; no clear D. The CDR3 sequence is 13 residues long. V lost 5 bases to trimming and J lost 6 bases, with 8 bases between them. Germline CDR1 is MNHEY and CDR2 is SMNVEV (reference sequence). The CDR3 DNA reads as TGTGCCAGCAGTCCGTCCTCGGCCAACGTCCTGACTTTC. Its translation: CASSPSSANVLTF.

This chain connects TRBV9 to TRBJ2-3; the D gene is possibly TRBD1 (6 bases). V lost 4 bases and J 2 bases, leaving 20 bases between the germline ends. The CDR3 is 17 amino acids. Looked up from germline, CDR1 is SGDLS and CDR2 is YYNGEE. CDR3 residues: CASSLEGVPLPTDTQYF. CDR3 nucleotide sequence: TGTGCCAGCAGCCTTGAGGGGGTACCCCTTCCCACAGATACGCAGTATTTT.

On this clone itself: Different DNA sequences within this sample yield the same CDR3. The chain carries TRBV5-1 and TRBJ2-2, with D perhaps TRBD1 (5 bases). The CDR3 has 16 residues. From germline, CDR1 is SGHRS and CDR2 YFSETQ. Trimming shortened V by 4 bases and J by 1 base, and 14 bases separated the two germline ends. The DNA of the CDR3 is TGCGCCAGCAGCCTGGAGTCCCAGGGGAACACCGGGGAGCTGTTTTTT. This codes for CASSLESQGNTGELFF.

The count of this clone is one. V gene TRBV28 combines with J gene TRBJ2-7, with 8 nucleotides matching TRBD2. Germline loops: CDR1 MDHEN, CDR2 SYDVKM. This CDR3 has 15 residues. Trimming took 6 bases from V and 3 from J; bases not matched to a gene: 10. The CDR3 loop is CASSKLAETNYEQYF. Written as DNA, the CDR3 is TGTGCCAGCAGCAAACTAGCGGAGACAAACTACGAGCAGTACTTC.

This clone came up once. This rearrangement joins TRBV5-6 to TRBJ2-7, with unresolved D. The germline gives CDR1 SGHDT, CDR2 YYEEEE. The germline V and J ends were trimmed by 4 bases and 2 bases, with 10 bases remaining between them. CDR3 length: 13 residues. CDR3 protein: CASSRTPTYEQYF. In DNA, the CDR3 is TGTGCCAGCAGCCGAACACCGACCTACGAGCAGTACTTC. The full variable domain, completed using reference TRBV5-6 and TRBJ2-7, is DAGVTQSPTHLIKTRGQQVTLRCSPKSGHDTVSWYQQALGQGPQFIFQYYEEEERQRGNFPDRFSGHQFPNYSSELNVNALLLGDSALYLCASSRTPTYEQYFGPGTRLTVT.

This clone appeared a single time. V gene TRBV7-9 combines with J gene TRBJ2-4; a possible D gene is TRBD2 (6 bases). There are 14 residues in the CDR3. Per the germline V gene, CDR1 is SEHNR and CDR2 is FQNEAQ (reference sequence). V lost 3 bases, J lost 6 bases, and 12 bases lay in between. The CDR3 sequence: CASSLQGAGNIQYF. In DNA, the CDR3 is TGTGCCAGCAGCTTGCAGGGAGCGGGAAACATTCAGTACTTC.

The chain joins TRBV19 to TRBJ2-7; perhaps TRBD1 as D (5 bases). V lost 6 bases and J 4 bases, leaving 13 bases between the germline ends. This CDR3 is built from 13 residues. Germline V gene data show CDR1 as LNHDA and CDR2 as SQIVND (reference sequence). CDR3 DNA: TGTGCCAGTAGCCGCAGGGTGTCATACGAGCAGTACTTC. Translated, it gives CASSRRVSYEQYF.

This chain joins TRBV11-2 and TRBJ2-7, with 12 bases lining up with TRBD1. The ends lost 1 base at V and 5 bases at J; junction bases unmatched: 9. Germline loops: CDR1 SGHAT, CDR2 FQNNGV. The CDR3 is made up of 17 amino acids. CDR3 coding DNA: TGTGCCAGCAGCTTAGGGAACTACCGGGACAGGGGGCACGAGCAGTACTTC. It codes for CASSLGNYRDRGHEQYF.

This clone is a singleton in its sample. V gene TRBV28 combines with J gene TRBJ2-7, with 8 bases fitting TRBD1. The V gene's germline CDR1 is MDHEN and CDR2 SYDVKM. The CDR3 consists of 17 residues. J gave up 1 base and V 6 bases, and 14 bases lay outside the gene matches. This chain's CDR3 is CASRTGTGGAISYEQYF. The DNA of the CDR3 is TGTGCCAGCAGGACCGGGACAGGAGGCGCTATATCCTACGAGCAGTACTTC.

As for this clone: Other DNA sequences in this specimen translate into the identical CDR3. The J gene is TRBJ2-5, the V gene TRBV5-1, with 8 bases matching TRBD2. V trimming: 0 bases; J trimming: 3 bases; junction bases outside the gene matches: 7. Germline V gene data show CDR1 as SGHRS and CDR2 as YFSETQ. This CDR3 comprises 16 residues. In DNA, the CDR3 is TGCGCCAGCAGCTTGGGTGGGCTAGCGGGTAAAGAGACCCAGTACTTC. Its translation is CASSLGGLAGKETQYF.

The chain links TRBV19 to TRBJ2-1, with 9 bases fitting TRBD2. This CDR3 is built from 16 residues. The germline gives CDR1 LNHDA, CDR2 SQIVND (reference sequence). Germline trimming cut 3 bases from V and 1 base from J; bases unmatched to any gene: 4. The CDR3: CASSMTSGLSYNEQFF. CDR3 DNA: TGTGCCAGTAGTATGACTAGCGGCCTTTCCTACAATGAGCAGTTCTTC.

This chain uses TRBV15 with TRBJ2-7; D gene unclear. Germline CDR1 and CDR2: LNHNV and YYDKDF (reference sequence). The CDR3 loop spans 12 amino acids. Trimming stripped 0 bases from V and 5 bases from J, with 5 bases between. CDR3 in DNA: TGTGCCACCAGCAGAGATTTCAACGAGCAGTACTTC. Its protein product is CATSRDFNEQYF.

This rearrangement joins TRBV7-3 to TRBJ2-2; 15 nucleotides align to TRBD2. The V gene end was trimmed by 5 bases and the J gene end by 0 bases; junction bases not matched to a gene: 10. The CDR3 runs 20 residues. CDR1 SGHTA and CDR2 FQGTGA come from the germline V gene. In nucleotides, the CDR3 is TGTGCCAGCAGCGACAAACCCGGGACTAGCGGGAGGACGAACACCGGGGAGCTGTTTTTT. Translating it yields CASSDKPGTSGRTNTGELFF.

V and J are TRBV2 and TRBJ2-1; 8 bases match TRBD2. The ends lost 1 base at V and 5 bases at J; junction bases unmatched: 7. Germline V gene data show CDR1 as SNHLY and CDR2 as FYNNEI. This CDR3 region has 16 residues. The CDR3 DNA reads TGTGCCAGCAGTGAAGGGCGGGGGGCCTTCAACAATGAGCAGTTCTTC. Amino acid sequence: CASSEGRGAFNNEQFF.

This clone appeared once. V is TRBV11-2 and J is TRBJ2-7; 11 bases fit TRBD2. Losses at the gene ends were 6 bases for V and 7 bases for J; bases not matched to a gene: 14. The CDR3 is 16 residues long. Germline V gene sequence: CDR1 SGHAT, CDR2 FQNNGV. The DNA for the CDR3 is TGTGCCAGCAGTGATAGCGGGAGGGGAGGATGGGATGAGCAGTACTTC. Residues: CASSDSGRGGWDEQYF.

This clone was detected once. The V gene is TRBV5-1, the J gene TRBJ2-2, with no clear D. The CDR3 has 14 residues. CDR1 is SGHRS, CDR2 YFSETQ, per germline. V lost 5 bases and J lost 1, with 9 bases in between. The CDR3 region is CASSGLVNTGELFF. CDR3 DNA sequence: TGCGCCAGCAGTGGCCTAGTGAACACCGGGGAGCTGTTTTTT.

This rearrangement joins TRBV18 to TRBJ2-1; the D gene is possibly TRBD1 (5 bases). Germline V gives CDR1 KGHSH, CDR2 LQKENI. The V end was cut by 3 bases, the J end by 5 bases, with 14 bases between. This CDR3 is built from 15 residues. This CDR3 reads CASSPLGAGNNEQFF. DNA for the CDR3: TGTGCCAGCTCACCGCTAGGGGCAGGAAACAATGAGCAGTTCTTC.

As DNA, the CDR3 is TGTGCCTGGAGTGTAGACAGGGGGCGAATTCAGCCCCAGCATTTT. It encodes CAWSVDRGRIQPQHF. The rearrangement uses TRBV30 and TRBJ1-5; 10 nucleotides agree with TRBD1. V lost 0 bases to trimming and J lost 6 bases; unmatched junction nucleotides: 5. The germline CDR1 and CDR2 sequences are GTSNPN and SVGIG (reference sequence). CDR3 size: 15 residues.

The sample holds one count of this clone. This sequence joins TRBV9 and TRBJ2-1, with 14 bases that match TRBD2. The ends lost 3 bases at V and 8 bases at J; junction bases unmatched: 4. Germline V CDR1 and CDR2: SGDLS, YYNGEE. The CDR3 runs 15 residues. The CDR3 sequence is CASSATSGGGYEQFF. The CDR3 DNA reads TGTGCCAGCAGCGCGACTAGCGGGGGGGGATATGAGCAGTTCTTC.

The chain couples TRBV25-1 to TRBJ2-2; D may be TRBD1 (6 bases). Germline assignment: CDR1 MGHDK and CDR2 SYGVNS. The CDR3 contains 15 residues. V was pared by 1 base and J by 4 bases, with 10 bases between. CDR3 region: CASSESTGFTGELFF. The CDR3 region has the DNA TGTGCCAGCAGTGAATCCACAGGGTTCACCGGGGAGCTGTTTTTT. The whole variable domain, filled in from reference TRBV25-1 and TRBJ2-2, reads EADIYQTPRYLVIGTGKKITLECSQTMGHDKMYWYQQDPGMELHLIHYSYGVNSTEKGDLSSESTVSRIRTEHFPLTLESARPSHTSQYLCASSESTGFTGELFFGEGSRLTVL.

The chain has TRBV15 and TRBJ2-2; 8 nucleotides agree with TRBD2. The J segment lost 3 bases and the V segment lost 2 bases, leaving 5 bases of the junction unmatched. The CDR3 consists of 16 residues. The V gene's germline CDR1 is LNHNV and CDR2 YYDKDF (reference sequence). The chain's CDR3 is CATSRPGTRYTGELFF. CDR3 bases: TGTGCCACCAGCAGACCCGGGACTAGATACACCGGGGAGCTGTTTTTT.

This clone was seen more than once but under ten times. The CDR3, as DNA: TGCGCCAGCAAGGGACAGGGAAATGAAAAACTGTTTTTT. Translated: CASKGQGNEKLFF. This chain joins TRBV10-1 and TRBJ1-4, with TRBD1 matching 9 bases. The CDR3 is made up of 13 amino acids. Losses at the gene ends were 7 bases for V and 5 bases for J; bases not matched to a gene: 2. The germline V gene encodes CDR1 WNHNN and CDR2 SYGVQD (reference sequence).

The chain employs TRBV4-3 and TRBJ2-3, with TRBD1 matching over 11 bases. V lost 5 bases, J lost 2 bases, and 6 bases stayed unmatched. The CDR3 length is 16 residues. The germline V gene has CDR1 LGHNA and CDR2 YSLEER. The DNA for the CDR3 is TGCGCCAGCAGCAAAGCGGGACAGGGGGTCACAGATACGCAGTATTTT. It encodes CASSKAGQGVTDTQYF.

The rearrangement joins TRBV4-3 to TRBJ1-1; D is uncertain. V gave up 3 bases and J gave up 8 bases, with 13 bases separating them. The CDR3 sequence is 13 residues long. Germline V lookup: CDR1 LGHNA, CDR2 YSLEER. CDR3: CASSHGGKREAFF. CDR3 DNA: TGCGCCAGCAGCCATGGAGGGAAAAGGGAAGCTTTCTTT.